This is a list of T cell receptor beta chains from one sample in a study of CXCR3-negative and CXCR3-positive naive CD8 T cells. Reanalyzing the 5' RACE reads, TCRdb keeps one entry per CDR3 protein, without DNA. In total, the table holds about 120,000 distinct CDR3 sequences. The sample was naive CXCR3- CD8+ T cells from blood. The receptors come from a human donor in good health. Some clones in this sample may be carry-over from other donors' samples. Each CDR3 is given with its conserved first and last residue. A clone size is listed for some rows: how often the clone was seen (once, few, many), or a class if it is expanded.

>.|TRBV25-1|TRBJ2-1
CASLSGSSYNEQFF
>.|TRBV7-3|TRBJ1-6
CASSLSGDNSPLHF
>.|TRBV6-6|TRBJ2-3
CASSPRGGAAQDTQYF
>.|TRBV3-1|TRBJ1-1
CASSHDLPTGRLYTEAFF
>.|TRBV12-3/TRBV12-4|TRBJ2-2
CASSSLAGFNTGELFF
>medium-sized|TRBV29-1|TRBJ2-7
CSVSQGAFYEQYF
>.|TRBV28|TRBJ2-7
CASSQTGTQTYEQYF
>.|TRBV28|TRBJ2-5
CASSLSETQYF
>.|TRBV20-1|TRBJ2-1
CSATPSTSTSYNEQFF
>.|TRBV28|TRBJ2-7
CASSGLSSYEQYF
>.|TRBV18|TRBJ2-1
CASSPRPFNEQFF
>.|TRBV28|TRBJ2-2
CASSVHIGTSPHTGELFF
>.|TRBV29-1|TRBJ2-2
CSAVTIESGELFF
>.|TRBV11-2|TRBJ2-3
CASSFYGTDTQYF
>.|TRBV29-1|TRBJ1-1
CSVRGPGGNTEAFF
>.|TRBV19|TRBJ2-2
CASNRGAGELFF
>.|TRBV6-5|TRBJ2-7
CASSYSPGVEYEQYF
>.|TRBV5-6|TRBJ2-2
CASSFRTGELFF
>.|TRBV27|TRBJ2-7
CASRGDGYEQYF
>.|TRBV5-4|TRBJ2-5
CASSPGGWAVPLQETQYF
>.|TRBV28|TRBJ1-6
CASSVHRGSPLHF
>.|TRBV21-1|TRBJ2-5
CASSKEQTAGKETQYF
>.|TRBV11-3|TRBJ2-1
CASSLDVREQFF
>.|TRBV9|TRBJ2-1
CASSIGGDPSYNEQFF
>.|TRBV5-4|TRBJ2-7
CASSPEGSASYEQYF
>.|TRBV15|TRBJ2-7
CATSGRDRSYEQYF
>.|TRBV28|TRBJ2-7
CASSSGTGALYEQYF
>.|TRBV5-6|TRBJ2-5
CASSLRWDRRIQETQYF
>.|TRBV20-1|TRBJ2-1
CSTREPRAGVPYNEQFF
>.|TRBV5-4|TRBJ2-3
CASSSQGWAGAQYF
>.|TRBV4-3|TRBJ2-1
CASSQDGRRGGLNEQFF
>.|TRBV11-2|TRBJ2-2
CASSLGQGGEPFF
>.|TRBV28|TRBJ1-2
CASSLTGENYGYTF
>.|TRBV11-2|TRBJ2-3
CASSYSLDTQYF
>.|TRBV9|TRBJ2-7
CASSVEGTSYEQYF
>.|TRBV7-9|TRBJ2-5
CASSLSGSQETQYF
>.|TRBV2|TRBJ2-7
CASRRASGKPLSYEQYF
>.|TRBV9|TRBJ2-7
CASSAGGEPHEQYF
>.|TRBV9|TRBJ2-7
CASSVGLAATYEQYF
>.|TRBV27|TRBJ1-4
CASSLRGWGNEKLFF
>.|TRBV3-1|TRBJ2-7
CASSLNRGGDEQYF
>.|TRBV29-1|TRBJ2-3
CSVEDFGMFTDTQYF
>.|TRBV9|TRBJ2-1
CASSSSTGAGNEQFF
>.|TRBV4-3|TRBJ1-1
CASSQVTGLNTEAFF
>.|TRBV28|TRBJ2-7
CASSPNGVPLSYEQYF
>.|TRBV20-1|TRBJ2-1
CSAPAGGSLYSYNEQFF
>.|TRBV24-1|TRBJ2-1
CATSAPEHNEQFF
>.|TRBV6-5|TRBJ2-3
CASSPRGAASTDTQYF
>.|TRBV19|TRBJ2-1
CASSIPWALSYNEQFF
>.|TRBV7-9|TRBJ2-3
CASSFSKSTDTQYF
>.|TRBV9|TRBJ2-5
CASSARLPADQETQYF
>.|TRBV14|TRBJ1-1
CASSPTMNTEAFF
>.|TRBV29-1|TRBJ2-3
CSVEEGTTTDTQYF
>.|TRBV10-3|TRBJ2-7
CAISEDRDRSSYEQYF
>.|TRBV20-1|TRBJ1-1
CSASAPTQGPRYTEAFF
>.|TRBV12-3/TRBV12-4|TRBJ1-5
CASSLEGGYQPKHF
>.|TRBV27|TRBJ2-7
CASSSGQGNSYEQYF